A single sample gave rise to the 11 T cell receptor beta chains below, sequenced in a study of PD-1 blockade in mismatch repair-deficient tumors. Using immunoSEQ multiplex PCR, the repertoire was profiled, and TCRdb retains in-frame clones only, with some absent. The sample yields 11,000 to 15,000 clones, about nine tenths seen once. Their specific antigens are unknown. Time point meaning: identical approximately ten-day culture without peptide (control). The specimen comprised cells cultured in vitro, sampled from a patient treated with pembrolizumab. The receptor source for this set is an adult with mismatch repair-deficient cancer.

The chain combines TRBV18 with TRBJ2-3, with 10 bases that match TRBD2. Trimming at V came to 3 bases and at J to 4 bases, leaving 7 bases not matched to a gene. CDR3 length equals 16 residues. CDR1 and CDR2 from the germline V gene are KGHSH and LQKENI. This CDR3 reads CASSPRAGGRADTQYF. The CDR3 DNA reads TGTGCCAGCTCACCGAGAGCGGGAGGGCGAGCAGATACGCAGTATTTT.

The rearrangement uses TRBV5-1 and TRBJ2-3; 13 bases align to TRBD2. The germline V gene encodes CDR1 SGHRS and CDR2 YFSETQ. This CDR3 comprises 18 residues. After removal of 3 bases from V and 0 bases from J, the junction contained 7 bases not matched to a gene. The CDR3 region is CASSSGLAGSISTDTQYF. The CDR3 DNA reads as TGCGCCAGCAGCTCGGGACTAGCGGGGTCTATTAGCACAGATACGCAGTATTTT.

This chain uses TRBV20-1 with TRBJ2-5; D is undetermined. The CDR3 length is 11 residues. CDR1 is DFQATT, CDR2 SNEGSKA, per germline (reference sequence). Between the trimmed V and J ends, which lost 3 bases and 5 bases, there was a span of 7 bases. The CDR3 DNA sequence: TGCAGTGCTAGCTGGTGGGAGACCCAGTACTTC. It is translated as CSASWWETQYF.

V is TRBV5-1 and J is TRBJ2-1; TRBD2 matches 13 bases. The CDR3 is 17 amino acids. CDR1 and CDR2 (germline): SGHRS, YFSETQ. V was pared by 2 bases and J by 5 bases, with 7 bases of the junction left unmatched. The CDR3 reads CASSFAVGLAGDNEQFF. The CDR3 nucleotides are TGCGCCAGCAGCTTTGCCGTAGGACTAGCGGGAGACAATGAGCAGTTCTTC.

The rearrangement uses TRBV6-5 and TRBJ2-2, with unresolved D. CDR3 length equals 15 residues. Trimming stripped 3 bases from V and 2 bases from J, with 10 bases between. Germline V gene data show CDR1 as MNHEY and CDR2 as SVGAGI. As DNA, the CDR3 is TGTGCCAGCAGTTATTTCGGACGAAACACCGGGGAGCTGTTTTTT. Amino acid sequence: CASSYFGRNTGELFF.

The chain uses TRBV5-1 and TRBJ2-7, with TRBD1 matching over 7 bases. The germline CDR1 and CDR2 sequences are SGHRS and YFSETQ. After removal of 4 bases from V and 7 bases from J, the junction contained 8 bases not matched to a gene. This CDR3 contains 13 residues. In DNA form, the CDR3 reads TGCGCCAGCAGCCCGACAGGGTTAGATGAGCAGTACTTC. This codes for CASSPTGLDEQYF.

The rearrangement uses TRBV16 and TRBJ1-2; D is unresolved. This CDR3 comprises 17 residues. Germline V lookup: CDR1 KGHSY, CDR2 FQNENV. V was clipped by 0 bases and J by 2 bases, with 16 bases between them. The CDR3 sequence is CASSQSDLGHLNYGYTF. The CDR3 coding sequence is TGTGCCAGCAGCCAATCTGATCTCGGCCACTTAAACTATGGCTACACCTTC.

The chain employs TRBV12-5 and TRBJ2-1; the D gene is possibly TRBD1 (5 bases). The germline V gene encodes CDR1 LGHNT and CDR2 FRNRAP. CDR3 size: 14 residues. Trimming removed 5 bases from V and 7 bases from J, with 15 bases in between. The chain's CDR3 is CASGGLGQGNEQFF. CDR3 sequence (DNA): TGTGCTAGTGGTGGCCTGGGGCAGGGAAATGAGCAGTTCTTC.

This chain uses TRBV5-6 with TRBJ1-2; D uncertain. Germline V gives CDR1 SGHDT, CDR2 YYEEEE. The CDR3 loop spans 18 amino acids. Trimming removed 2 bases at V and 1 base at J, with 21 bases between. Here the CDR3 reads CASSFITATMEYNYGYTF. In nucleotides, the CDR3 is TGTGCCAGCAGCTTTATCACGGCCACGATGGAATATAACTATGGCTACACCTTC. Supplemented by reference TRBV5-6 and TRBJ1-2, the full variable domain reads DAGVTQSPTHLIKTRGQQVTLRCSPKSGHDTVSWYQQALGQGPQFIFQYYEEEERQRGNFPDRFSGHQFPNYSSELNVNALLLGDSALYLCASSFITATMEYNYGYTFGSGTRLTVV.

This clone is medium-sized within its sample. The CDR3 loop reads CASSLERQAGQPQHF. CDR3 nucleotide sequence: TGTGCCAGCAGCTTGGAACGACAGGCAGGCCAGCCCCAGCATTTT. This chain uses TRBV5-5 with TRBJ1-5, with D tentatively TRBD1 (6 bases). The germline V gene has CDR1 SGHKS and CDR2 YYEKEE (reference sequence). V was pared by 0 bases and J by 7 bases, with 14 bases between. CDR3 length: 15 residues.

This chain joins TRBV7-2 and TRBJ2-3; the D gene is possibly TRBD2 (6 bases). The CDR3 contains 15 residues. V lost 5 bases and J lost 2, with 14 bases in between. CDR1 is SGHTA and CDR2 is FQGNSA in the germline V gene. The DNA for the CDR3 is TGTGCCAGCAGCAGGGGACTCCCTCTCACAGATACGCAGTATTTT. Protein sequence: CASSRGLPLTDTQYF.